The present T cell receptor beta chain was sequenced within a study of neoadjuvant anti-PD-1 for oral cavity cancer. This clone was found once. V shed 5 bases, J shed 6 bases, and the junction held 11 bases outside the gene matches. Per germline, CDR1 SGHAT and CDR2 FQNNGV. CDR3 length equals 15 residues. Libraries were prepared by immunoSEQ multiplex PCR; TCRdb keeps only in-frame clonotypes and omits some of them. The sample holds fewer than 70,000 clones, roughly 84% seen once. This receptor was obtained from a person aged 35-79 years with oral cavity squamous cell carcinoma. Sequencing used PBMCs, obtained before nivolumab (anti-PD-1) treatment. This rearrangement joins TRBV11-2 to TRBJ2-3; 7 bases match TRBD2. The CDR3 loop reads CASSHRRTREDTQYF. CDR3 DNA sequence: TGTGCCAGCAGCCATCGTCGGACTAGGGAGGATACGCAGTATTTT. Combining the CDR3 with reference TRBV11-2 and TRBJ2-3 gives the whole variable domain EAGVAQSPRYKIIEKRQSVAFWCNPISGHATLYWYQQILGQGPKLLIQFQNNGVVDDSQLPKDRFSAERLKGVDSTLKIQPAKLEDSAVYLCASSHRRTREDTQYFGPGTRLTVL.